This TCR beta chain was captured by sequencing in a study of T cell responses to AZD1222 COVID-19 vaccine. Study-level information: Pooled in the analysis were second doses at about 4 or about 12 weeks. The study, taken as a whole, reports: Mapped onto spike, vaccine-associated CD4 TCRs spanned it and were dominant at 160-218 and 743-854. Repertoires in all cases were sampled only once the peak T cell response had passed.

Some clones are missing from TCRdb's copy, which holds only in-frame ones; the method was immunoSEQ multiplex PCR. Among 150,000 to 200,000 clones listed, 85% to 95% were seen once. As regards this clone: Antigen: not known.

Germline V gene lookup returns CDR1 SGHKS and CDR2 YYEKEE (reference sequence). V was pared by 3 bases and J by 0 bases, with 10 bases between. The length of the CDR3 is 15 residues. The V and J genes are TRBV5-5 and TRBJ1-5; D is perhaps TRBD1 (6 bases). The sample consisted of peripheral blood, taken on day 0 of AZD1222 vaccination. This sequence originates from an adult in good health. The CDR3 nucleotides read TGTGCCAGCAGCTACGGACAGATTAGCAATCAGCCCCAGCATTTT. It specifies CASSYGQISNQPQHF.